This T cell receptor beta chain was documented in a study of T cell responses to AZD1222 COVID-19 vaccine. Study-level results: Baseline antibody screening turned up just six or seven seropositive AZD1222 recipients.

Clones were sequenced by immunoSEQ multiplex PCR, and TCRdb holds only the in-frame ones, with some missing. The sample holds about 150,000 clones, just over 90% seen once. This CDR3 is built from 10 residues. Germline V lookup: CDR1 SEHNR, CDR2 FQNEAQ (reference sequence). The V and J ends lost 8 bases and 7 bases respectively, with 8 bases between them. For this clone: The antigen remains unidentified.

The chain is built from TRBV7-9 and TRBJ2-5; no reliable D call. This receptor was obtained from an adult who received the AZD1222 COVID-19 vaccine. The sequencing used peripheral blood, collected 28 days after the second AZD1222 dose. The CDR3 DNA is TGTGCCAGCGGGCTGGGGACCCAGTACTTC. Its translation: CASGLGTQYF.